Each of the 2 T cell receptor beta chains below was sequenced from the same sample in a study of technical replicates of blood from a few donors. Data came from immunoSEQ multiplex PCR; TCRdb stores just in-frame clones and leaves some out. The data contain tens of thousands of clones, 89% of them singletons. Source material: T cells isolated from PBMCs. Receptors were obtained from a human donor in good health.

This clone appeared a few times. V gene TRBV18 combines with J gene TRBJ1-1, with TRBD1 as a possible D gene (5 bases). Germline V CDR1 and CDR2: KGHSH, LQKENI. The CDR3 contains 11 residues. Trimming stripped 7 bases from V and 4 bases from J, with 7 bases between. The CDR3 protein is CASFGGTEAFF. In nucleotides, the CDR3 is TGTGCCAGCTTCGGGGGCACTGAAGCTTTCTTT.

V gene TRBV4-1 combines with J gene TRBJ2-5; 12 bases are a match to TRBD2. Germline V gives CDR1 MGHRA, CDR2 YSYEKL. CDR3 length: 15 amino acids. Trimming removed 2 bases from V and 4 bases from J; junction bases left unmatched: 2. CDR3 in DNA: TGCGCCAGCAGCCAACTAGCGGGAGGGGTAGAGACCCAGTACTTC. Residues: CASSQLAGGVETQYF.